This T cell receptor (beta chain) was documented in a study of blood T cell repertoires in COVID-19. As for the study in general: Sample material is recorded as cDNA or gDNA derived from T cells, B-cell-depleted T cells, or PBMCs.

The CDR3 covers 15 residues. Germline values: CDR1 LNHDA, CDR2 SQIVND (reference sequence). V lost 5 bases to trimming and J lost 6 bases; unmatched junction nucleotides: 5. Method: immunoSEQ multiplex PCR; TCRdb's copy keeps in-frame clones and lacks some. The top ten hold 0.65% to 1% of the sample, which has around 460,000 clones, about 87% seen once. Sequenced: peripheral blood. The V gene is TRBV19, the J gene TRBJ2-1; 12 nucleotides line up with TRBD1. The origin of this receptor is a man between 18 and 29 years old with COVID-19, enrolled during active disease. For the CDR3, the DNA is TGTGCCAGTAGTGGGACAGGGGGCGCGGGCAATGAGCAGTTCTTC. It specifies CASSGTGGAGNEQFF.